This TCR beta chain comes out of a study of T cell responses to AZD1222 COVID-19 vaccine. A word on this clone: Its antigen is unknown.

General study findings and limits: Of spike-specific TCRs, nearly half reportedly target regions left unmutated in variants. Clonal diversity was possibly underestimated, and white British individuals and females predominated among donors. Spike was spanned by vaccine-associated CD4 TCRs, with dominance at 160-218 and 743-854.

This table comes from immunoSEQ multiplex PCR, and its TCRdb copy is limited to in-frame clones, with some not included. The sample has 110,000 to 150,000 clones, 92% seen once. V was pared by 6 bases and J by 6 bases, with 14 bases between. This CDR3 spans 13 amino acids. The germline gives CDR1 SNHLY, CDR2 FYNNEI. The rearrangement links TRBV2 to TRBJ1-2, with D maybe TRBD1 (6 bases). The sample in question was peripheral blood, obtained on day 0 of AZD1222 vaccination. This receptor was obtained from an adult in good health. As DNA, the CDR3 is TGTGCCAGCAGGCCCGACAGGATGGATGGCTACACCTTC. This encodes CASRPDRMDGYTF. The whole variable domain, remainder taken from reference TRBV2 and TRBJ1-2, is EPEVTQTPSHQVTQMGQEVILRCVPISNHLYFYWYRQILGQKVEFLVSFYNNEISEKSEIFDDQFSVERPDGSNFTLKIRSTKLEDSAMYFCASRPDRMDGYTFGSGTRLTVV.